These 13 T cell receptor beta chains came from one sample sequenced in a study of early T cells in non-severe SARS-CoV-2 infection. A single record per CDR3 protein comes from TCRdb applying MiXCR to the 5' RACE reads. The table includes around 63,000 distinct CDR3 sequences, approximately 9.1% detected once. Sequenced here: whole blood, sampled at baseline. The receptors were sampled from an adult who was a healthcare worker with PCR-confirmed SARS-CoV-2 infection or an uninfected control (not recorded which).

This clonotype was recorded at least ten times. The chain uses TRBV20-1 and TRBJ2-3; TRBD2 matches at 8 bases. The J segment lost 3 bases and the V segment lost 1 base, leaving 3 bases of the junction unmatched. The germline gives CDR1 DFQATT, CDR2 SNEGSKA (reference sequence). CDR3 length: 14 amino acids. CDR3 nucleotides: TGCAGTGCTAGAGTCGCTAGCGGGACAGATACGCAGTATTTT. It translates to CSARVASGTDTQYF.

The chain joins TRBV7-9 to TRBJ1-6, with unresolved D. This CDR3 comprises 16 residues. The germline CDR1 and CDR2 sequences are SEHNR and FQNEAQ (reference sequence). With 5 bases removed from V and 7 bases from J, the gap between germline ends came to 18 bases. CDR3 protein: CASSPPGVRNNSPLHF. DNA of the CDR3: TGTGCCAGCAGCCCGCCCGGGGTTCGTAACAATTCACCCCTCCACTTT.

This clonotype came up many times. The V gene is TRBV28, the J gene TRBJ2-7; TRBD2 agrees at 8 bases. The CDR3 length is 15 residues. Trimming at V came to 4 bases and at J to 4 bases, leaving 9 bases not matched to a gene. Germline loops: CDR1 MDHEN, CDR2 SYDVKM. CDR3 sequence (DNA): TGTGCCAGCAGTTCCCTGAGCGGGAGTCAGTACGAGCAGTACTTC. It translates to CASSSLSGSQYEQYF.

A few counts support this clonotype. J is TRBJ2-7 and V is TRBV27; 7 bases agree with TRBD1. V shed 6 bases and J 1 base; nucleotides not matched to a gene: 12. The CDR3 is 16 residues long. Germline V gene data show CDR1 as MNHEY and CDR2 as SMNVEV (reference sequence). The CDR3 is CASSGTGVKISYEQYF. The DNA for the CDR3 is TGTGCCAGCAGCGGAACAGGGGTAAAAATTTCCTACGAGCAGTACTTC.

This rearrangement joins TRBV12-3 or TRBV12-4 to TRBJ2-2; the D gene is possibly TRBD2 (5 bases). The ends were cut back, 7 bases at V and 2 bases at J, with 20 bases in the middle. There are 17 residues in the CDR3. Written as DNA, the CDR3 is TGTGCCAGCACCTATTTGGGCGGAGGCCTAAACACCGGGGAGCTGTTTTTT. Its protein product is CASTYLGGGLNTGELFF.

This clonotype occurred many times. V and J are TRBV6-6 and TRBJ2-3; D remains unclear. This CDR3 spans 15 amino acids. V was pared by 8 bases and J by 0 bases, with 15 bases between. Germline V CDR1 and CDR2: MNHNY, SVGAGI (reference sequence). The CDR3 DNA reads TGTGCCAGCGGAAGAATTGCAGATAGCACAGATACGCAGTATTTT. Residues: CASGRIADSTDTQYF.

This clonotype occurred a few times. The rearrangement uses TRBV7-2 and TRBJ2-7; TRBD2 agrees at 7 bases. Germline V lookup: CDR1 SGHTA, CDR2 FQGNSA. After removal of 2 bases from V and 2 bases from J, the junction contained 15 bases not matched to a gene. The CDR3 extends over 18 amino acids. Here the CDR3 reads CASSLSSVGASGTYEQYF. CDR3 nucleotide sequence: TGTGCCAGCAGCTTAAGTTCCGTAGGGGCTAGCGGAACCTACGAGCAGTACTTC.

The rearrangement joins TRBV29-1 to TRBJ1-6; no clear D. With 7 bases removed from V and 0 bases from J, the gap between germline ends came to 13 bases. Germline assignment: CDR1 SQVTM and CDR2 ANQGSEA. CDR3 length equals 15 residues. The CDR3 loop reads CSAQVGSSYNSPLHF. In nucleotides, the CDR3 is TGCAGCGCCCAGGTGGGGAGCTCCTATAATTCACCCCTCCACTTT.

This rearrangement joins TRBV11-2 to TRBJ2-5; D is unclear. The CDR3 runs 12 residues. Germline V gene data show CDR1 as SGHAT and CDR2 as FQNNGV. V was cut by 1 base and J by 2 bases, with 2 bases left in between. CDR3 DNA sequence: TGTGCCAGCAGCTTAGTGCAAGAGACCCAGTACTTC. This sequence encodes CASSLVQETQYF.

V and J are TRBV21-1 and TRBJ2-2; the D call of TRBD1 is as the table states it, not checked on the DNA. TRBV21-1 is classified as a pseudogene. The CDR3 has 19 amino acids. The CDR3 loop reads CASSKVVRVGGLWTGELFF. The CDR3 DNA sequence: TGTGCCAGCAGCAAAGTCGTCCGCGTAGGGGGTTTATGGACCGGGGAGCTGTTTTTT.

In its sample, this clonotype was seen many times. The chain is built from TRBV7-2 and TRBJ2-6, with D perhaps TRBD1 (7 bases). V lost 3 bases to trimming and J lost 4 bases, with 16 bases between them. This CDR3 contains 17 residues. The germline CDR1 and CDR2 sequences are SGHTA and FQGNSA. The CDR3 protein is CASSFGGGASGANVLTF. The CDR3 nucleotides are TGTGCCAGCAGCTTCGGAGGGGGCGCTTCCGGGGCCAACGTCCTGACTTTC.

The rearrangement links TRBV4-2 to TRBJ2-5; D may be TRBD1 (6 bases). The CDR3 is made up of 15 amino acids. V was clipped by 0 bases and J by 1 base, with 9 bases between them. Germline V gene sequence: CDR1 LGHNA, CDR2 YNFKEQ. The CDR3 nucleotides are TGTGCCAGCAGCCAAGATCAGGGGTTCCAAGAGACCCAGTACTTC. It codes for CASSQDQGFQETQYF.

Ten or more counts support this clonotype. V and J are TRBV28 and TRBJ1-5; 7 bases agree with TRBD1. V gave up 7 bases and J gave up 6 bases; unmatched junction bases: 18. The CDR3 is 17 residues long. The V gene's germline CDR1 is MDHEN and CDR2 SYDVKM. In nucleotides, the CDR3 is TGTGCCAGCACCTGGGGGACAGTGTGGGCGGGAGGTCAGCCCCAGCATTTT. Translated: CASTWGTVWAGGQPQHF. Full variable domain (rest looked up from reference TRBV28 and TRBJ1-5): DVKVTQSSRYLVKRTGEKVFLECVQDMDHENMFWYRQDPGLGLRLIYFSYDVKMKEKGDIPEGYSVSREKKERFSLILESASTNQTSMYLCASTWGTVWAGGQPQHFGDGTRLSIL.